This note documents a single T cell receptor beta chain sequence. Profiling relied on immunoSEQ multiplex PCR, and the TCRdb table lists in-frame clones only, not all of them. The table lists roughly 450,000 clones, 75% to 95% of them singletons. This record comes from a study of control samples from healthy donors and cancer patients. The CDR3 has 13 residues. CDR1 is LNHDA and CDR2 is SQIVND in the germline V gene (reference sequence). V dropped 5 bases and J dropped 5 bases, with 12 bases sitting between them. The TCR comes from a man aged 35-49 years with head and neck cancer. The chain links TRBV19 to TRBJ1-1; perhaps TRBD1 as D (6 bases). The specimen was PBMCs. The CDR3 nucleotides are TGTGCCAGTAGTTTCAGGGGTTGGACTGAAGCTTTCTTT. This encodes CASSFRGWTEAFF.